The next 27 T cell receptor beta chains were all read from a single sample in a study of shared clonotypes between healthy human individuals. Only in-frame clones appear in the TCRdb table, and some are missing; sequencing was by immunoSEQ multiplex PCR. The data show around 510,000 clones, roughly 95% seen once. Sequenced input: naive CD4+ T cells sorted from blood. Subset here: CD45RA+ positively selected. The receptors were sampled from a woman aged 25 to 45 in good health.

V and J are TRBV5-5 and TRBJ2-6, with 8 bases that match TRBD1. The CDR3 extends over 18 amino acids. Unmatched junction bases numbered 7, after V lost 0 bases and J lost 2 bases. CDR1 SGHKS and CDR2 YYEKEE come from the germline V gene (reference sequence). The CDR3 region is CASSLVGTGSTGANVLTF. The CDR3 DNA sequence: TGTGCCAGCAGCTTGGTAGGGACAGGCTCAACTGGGGCCAACGTCCTGACTTTC.

The chain uses TRBV11-3 and TRBJ1-3; D ambiguous. V was clipped by 3 bases and J by 7 bases, with 7 bases between them. Per the germline V gene, CDR1 is SGHNT and CDR2 is YENEEA. The CDR3 covers 12 residues. The CDR3 protein is CASSLVVNTIYF. The CDR3 nucleotides read TGTGCCAGCAGCTTGGTTGTGAACACCATATATTTT.

The chain recombines TRBV11-1 with TRBJ2-7; D is perhaps TRBD2 (5 bases). The V end lost 1 base, the J end lost 0 bases, and 10 bases lay between the germline ends. Germline assignment: CDR1 SGHAT and CDR2 FQDESV (reference sequence). This CDR3 spans 15 amino acids. The CDR3 bases are TGTGCCAGCAGCTTAGAGAGCGGCAGCTCCTACGAGCAGTACTTC. Translation gives CASSLESGSSYEQYF.

The chain has TRBV7-3 and TRBJ2-7; D unresolved. V was shortened by 1 base and J by 3 bases, with 7 bases between the two germline ends. The germline CDR1 and CDR2 sequences are SGHTA and FQGTGA. The CDR3 is 13 residues long. This CDR3 reads CASSLKAHYEQYF. In DNA form, the CDR3 reads TGTGCCAGCAGCTTAAAGGCGCACTACGAGCAGTACTTC.

V and J are TRBV19 and TRBJ2-7; the D gene could be TRBD1 or TRBD2 (6 bases each). With 0 bases removed from V and 2 bases from J, the gap between germline ends came to 23 bases. The CDR3 sequence is 19 residues long. CDR1 and CDR2 from the germline V gene are LNHDA and SQIVND (reference sequence). CDR3 sequence reads: CASSIDLRGSFGRPYEQYF. CDR3 in DNA: TGTGCCAGTAGTATAGATCTGAGGGGGTCATTCGGGAGACCCTACGAGCAGTACTTC.

J is TRBJ2-2 and V is TRBV7-9; 7 nucleotides align to TRBD2. CDR3 length equals 16 residues. Germline trimming cut 5 bases from V and 1 base from J; bases unmatched to any gene: 7. Germline V gene sequence: CDR1 SEHNR, CDR2 FQNEAQ (reference sequence). The CDR3 DNA reads as TGTGCCAGCAGCCGAACGGGCGGGAGGAACACCGGGGAGCTGTTTTTT. It specifies CASSRTGGRNTGELFF.

This chain joins TRBV5-1 and TRBJ1-1, with a possible D match to TRBD1 (5 bases). V lost 4 bases and J 1 base, leaving 17 bases between the germline ends. Germline loops: CDR1 SGHRS, CDR2 YFSETQ. CDR3 size: 16 residues. The CDR3: CASSPLRQNRNTEAFF. The CDR3 DNA is TGCGCCAGCAGCCCCCTCCGACAGAACCGGAACACTGAAGCTTTCTTT.

This clone was seen only once. This chain uses TRBV28 with TRBJ2-5; 9 bases align to TRBD1. V lost 5 bases and J lost 5; bases outside the gene matches: 12. The V gene's germline CDR1 is MDHEN and CDR2 SYDVKM. The CDR3 spans 16 residues. The CDR3 region has the DNA TGTGCCAGCAGTCCACCGGGACAGGGCTCGGGGGAGACCCAGTACTTC. This sequence encodes CASSPPGQGSGETQYF.

This chain links TRBV9 with TRBJ2-7, with D tentatively TRBD2 (5 bases). The CDR3 consists of 15 residues. The V gene lost 4 bases and the J gene lost 0 bases, with 14 bases spanning the gap. Germline CDR1 SGDLS, CDR2 YYNGEE. The CDR3 reads CASSSRGGTSYEQYF. In DNA, the CDR3 is TGTGCCAGCAGCTCCCGGGGTGGAACCTCCTACGAGCAGTACTTC.

This sequence joins TRBV27 and TRBJ2-7; 10 nucleotides match TRBD1. Losses at the gene ends were 6 bases for V and 6 bases for J; bases not matched to a gene: 11. The CDR3 has 15 amino acids. Germline CDR1 MNHEY, CDR2 SMNVEV (reference sequence). For the CDR3, the DNA is TGTGCCAGCAGCCTCCTTTCCGGACAGGGGGGCGAGCAGTACTTC. Its translation is CASSLLSGQGGEQYF.

The chain joins TRBV2 to TRBJ2-3; tentatively, D is TRBD1 or TRBD2 (5 bases each). In germline, CDR1 is SNHLY, CDR2 FYNNEI. The CDR3 loop spans 16 amino acids. V was trimmed by 1 base and J by 0 bases, leaving 11 bases between them. The CDR3 loop reads CASSEDTWGSTDTQYF. As DNA, the CDR3 is TGTGCCAGCAGTGAAGACACGTGGGGGAGCACAGATACGCAGTATTTT.

The chain couples TRBV6-5 to TRBJ2-5; the match to TRBD2 covers 10 bases. The junction had 7 bases not matched to a gene; V was cut back by 5 bases and J by 7 bases. This CDR3 has 14 residues. Germline V gene sequence: CDR1 MNHEY, CDR2 SVGAGI. The CDR3 nucleotides are TGTGCCAGCAGTGGGCTAGCGGGAGTGGGGACCCAGTACTTC. Translated, it gives CASSGLAGVGTQYF.

This chain joins TRBV11-2 and TRBJ2-7; tentative D call: TRBD2 (7 bases). Germline CDR1 is SGHAT and CDR2 is FQNNGV. This CDR3 is 14 amino acids long. V was clipped by 1 base and J by 3 bases, with 10 bases between them. The CDR3 here is CASSLGRGGYEQYF. In nucleotides, the CDR3 is TGTGCCAGCAGCTTAGGGAGGGGGGGCTACGAGCAGTACTTC.

J is TRBJ2-7 and V is TRBV5-1; 7 bases fit TRBD2. Germline values: CDR1 SGHRS, CDR2 YFSETQ. V was clipped by 4 bases and J by 3 bases; unmatched bases: 10. The CDR3 consists of 15 residues. This chain's CDR3 is CASSQGTKLGYEQYF. The CDR3 DNA follows: TGCGCCAGCAGCCAAGGGACTAAGTTGGGCTACGAGCAGTACTTC.

The V gene is TRBV28, the J gene TRBJ2-7, with a tentative D call TRBD2 (5 bases). CDR1 is MDHEN and CDR2 is SYDVKM in the germline V gene. The CDR3 length is 11 residues. The V and J ends lost 7 bases and 8 bases respectively, with 12 bases between them. CDR3 protein: CASTNGIQQYF. Written as DNA, the CDR3 is TGTGCCAGCACAAACGGGATTCAGCAGTACTTC.

The chain is built from TRBV28 and TRBJ2-7; tentative D call: TRBD1 (6 bases). Between the trimmed V and J ends, which lost 6 bases and 3 bases, there was a span of 18 bases. The germline CDR1 and CDR2 sequences are MDHEN and SYDVKM. The CDR3 runs 15 residues. The CDR3 coding sequence is TGTGCCAGCAGGTCTCCAGGGGACAACTACTACGAGCAGTACTTC. Amino acid sequence: CASRSPGDNYYEQYF. Full variable domain (remainder filled in from reference TRBV28 and TRBJ2-7): DVKVTQSSRYLVKRTGEKVFLECVQDMDHENMFWYRQDPGLGLRLIYFSYDVKMKEKGDIPEGYSVSREKKERFSLILESASTNQTSMYLCASRSPGDNYYEQYFGPGTRLTVT.

The chain uses TRBV28 and TRBJ2-1; 13 bases are shared with TRBD2. V trimming: 2 bases; J trimming: 5 bases; junction bases outside the gene matches: 6. This CDR3 is built from 17 residues. Germline V gene lookup returns CDR1 MDHEN and CDR2 SYDVKM. DNA of the CDR3: TGTGCCAGCAGTTTAGTTGTGGGACTAGCGGGGAACAATGAGCAGTTCTTC. Translated, it gives CASSLVVGLAGNNEQFF.

The rearrangement uses TRBV10-2 and TRBJ1-2; possibly TRBD1 for D (6 bases). This CDR3 comprises 13 residues. Trimming pared 4 bases from V and 1 base from J, leaving 7 bases between. Germline-derived CDR1 and CDR2 are WSHSY and SAAADI. DNA of the CDR3: TGCGCCAGCAGTGGACAGGTTAACTATGGCTACACCTTC. Translation gives CASSGQVNYGYTF.

This clone was seen a few times. Other DNA sequences in this sample translate to the same CDR3. This rearrangement joins TRBV7-2 to TRBJ1-4; 9 nucleotides line up with TRBD1. Germline CDR1 is SGHTA and CDR2 is FQGNSA. Trimming took 5 bases from V and 5 from J; bases not matched to a gene: 3. This CDR3 has 14 residues. The CDR3 here is CASSLDRGNEKLFF. For the CDR3, the DNA is TGTGCCAGCAGCCTGGACAGGGGCAATGAAAAACTGTTTTTT.

This chain uses TRBV19 with TRBJ1-2; 8 nucleotides align to TRBD1. The germline gives CDR1 LNHDA, CDR2 SQIVND (reference sequence). V lost 5 bases to trimming and J lost 4 bases; unmatched junction nucleotides: 6. The CDR3 extends over 14 amino acids. The CDR3 is CASSVPGTGYGYTF. The CDR3 region has the DNA TGTGCCAGTAGTGTGCCCGGGACAGGCTATGGCTACACCTTC.

This chain links TRBV5-5 with TRBJ1-1; 7 bases agree with TRBD1. CDR3 length: 16 amino acids. Looked up from germline, CDR1 is SGHKS and CDR2 is YYEKEE (reference sequence). The V gene end was trimmed by 4 bases and the J gene end by 2 bases; junction bases not matched to a gene: 11. CDR3 nucleotides: TGTGCCAGCAGCAACCGACCTACAGGGGCTAACACTGAAGCTTTCTTT. Its protein product is CASSNRPTGANTEAFF. Full variable domain (missing parts from reference TRBV5-5 and TRBJ1-1): DAGVTQSPTHLIKTRGQQVTLRCSPISGHKSVSWYQQVLGQGPQFIFQYYEKEERGRGNFPDRFSARQFPNYSSELNVNALLLGDSALYLCASSNRPTGANTEAFFGQGTRLTVV.

The genes are TRBV10-3 and TRBJ2-6, with 9 positions matching TRBD1. The CDR3 has 19 amino acids. Trimming removed 3 bases from V and 0 bases from J; junction bases left unmatched: 9. Germline V gene data show CDR1 as ENHRY and CDR2 as SYGVKD. CDR3 DNA: TGTGCCATCAGTGACCTGACCGGGACAGGGTCCTCTGGGGCCAACGTCCTGACTTTC. It yields the protein CAISDLTGTGSSGANVLTF.

V usage is TRBV4-1 and J usage is TRBJ2-1, with 11 bases matching TRBD2. The length of the CDR3 is 16 residues. The trim removed 1 base at V and 6 bases at J, leaving 5 bases unmatched. Germline V CDR1 and CDR2: MGHRA, YSYEKL. This CDR3 is CASSQVGTSGPNEQFF. CDR3 in DNA: TGCGCCAGCAGCCAAGTGGGGACTAGCGGCCCCAATGAGCAGTTCTTC.

The chain uses TRBV28 and TRBJ2-6; D ambiguous. Germline V gene data show CDR1 as MDHEN and CDR2 as SYDVKM. The CDR3 contains 13 residues. V was pared by 10 bases and J by 0 bases, with 7 bases between. CDR3 coding DNA: TGTGCCACTTCAGACTCTGGGGCCAACGTCCTGACTTTC. It specifies CATSDSGANVLTF. Drawing the rest from reference TRBV28 and TRBJ2-6, the complete variable domain is DVKVTQSSRYLVKRTGEKVFLECVQDMDHENMFWYRQDPGLGLRLIYFSYDVKMKEKGDIPEGYSVSREKKERFSLILESASTNQTSMYLCATSDSGANVLTFGAGSRLTVL.

This clone was seen only once. CDR3 protein: CASSSSPLWVAAEQYF. CDR3 DNA sequence: TGTGCCAGCAGTTCCTCCCCGCTTTGGGTGGCGGCGGAGCAGTACTTC. This rearrangement joins TRBV28 to TRBJ2-7; D is undetermined. The CDR3 is 16 amino acids. Germline CDR1 MDHEN, CDR2 SYDVKM. Trimming took 4 bases from V and 7 from J, leaving 23 bases between them.

This chain uses TRBV11-2 with TRBJ2-7; D is unclear. Looked up from germline, CDR1 is SGHAT and CDR2 is FQNNGV. V shed 5 bases and J shed 1 base, with 9 bases lying between them. The CDR3 is 13 residues long. The CDR3 nucleotides read TGTGCCAGCAGCCCGACACAGTCCTACGAGCAGTACTTC. Translated: CASSPTQSYEQYF.

This rearrangement joins TRBV6-6 to TRBJ1-3; D unresolved. This CDR3 is built from 15 residues. CDR1 MNHNY and CDR2 SVGAGI come from the germline V gene (reference sequence). Trimming cost V 8 bases and J 0 bases, with 14 bases left between them. CDR3 bases: TGTGCCAGCTGTGGGTTTCCCGTCTCTGGAAACACCATATATTTT. Translated: CASCGFPVSGNTIYF.